The sequence of this T cell receptor beta chain was determined in a study of PD-1 blockade in classical Hodgkin lymphoma. The time point: cycle 4 day 1 (C4D1), after six to seven weeks of nivolumab. Following autologous stem cell transplantation, relapse occurred in every patient, and exposure to brentuximab vedotin varied. Classification of best responses gave complete response, partial response or progressive disease. Profiling relied on immunoSEQ multiplex PCR, and the TCRdb table lists in-frame clones only, not all of them. The sample includes about 41,000 clones, approximately 70% of them seen just once. The study, taken as a whole, reports: The study found that TCR diversity rose significantly by C4D1 in CD4+ but not CD8+ cells. Patients starting nivolumab under 1 year after ASCT were excluded. Newly diagnosed patients and complete responders had comparable diversity at baseline.

V lost 11 bases to trimming and J lost 2 bases, with 18 bases between them. This CDR3 has 14 residues. Germline CDR1 reads MDHEN; CDR2 reads SYDVKM. As for this clone: Its antigen is undetermined.

The origin of this receptor is a human donor with classical Hodgkin lymphoma. This sequence joins TRBV28 and TRBJ2-5; no clear D. Sequencing was performed on peripheral blood mononuclear cells (PBMCs), taken before the fourth cycle of nivolumab. CDR3: CASRRGPTQETQYF. In nucleotides, the CDR3 is TGTGCCTCGAGGAGAGGACCAACTCAAGAGACCCAGTACTTC.